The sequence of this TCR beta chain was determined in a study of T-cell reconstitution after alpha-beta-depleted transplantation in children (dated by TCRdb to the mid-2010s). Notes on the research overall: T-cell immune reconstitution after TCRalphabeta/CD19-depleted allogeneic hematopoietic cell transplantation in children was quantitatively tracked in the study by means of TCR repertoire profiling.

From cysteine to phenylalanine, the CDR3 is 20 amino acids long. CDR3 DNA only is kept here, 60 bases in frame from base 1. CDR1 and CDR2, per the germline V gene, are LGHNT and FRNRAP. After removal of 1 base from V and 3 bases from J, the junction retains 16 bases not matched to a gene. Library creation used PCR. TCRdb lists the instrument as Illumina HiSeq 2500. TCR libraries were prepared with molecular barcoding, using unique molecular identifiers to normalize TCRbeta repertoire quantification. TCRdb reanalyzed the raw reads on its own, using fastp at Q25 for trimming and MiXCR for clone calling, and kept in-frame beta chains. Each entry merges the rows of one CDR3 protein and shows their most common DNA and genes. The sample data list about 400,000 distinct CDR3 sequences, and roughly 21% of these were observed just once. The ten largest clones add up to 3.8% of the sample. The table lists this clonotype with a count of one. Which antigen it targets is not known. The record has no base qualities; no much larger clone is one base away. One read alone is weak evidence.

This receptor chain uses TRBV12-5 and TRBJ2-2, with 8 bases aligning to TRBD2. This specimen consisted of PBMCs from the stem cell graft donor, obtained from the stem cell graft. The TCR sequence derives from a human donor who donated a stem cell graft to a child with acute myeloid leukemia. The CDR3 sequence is CASGLGRGRQRESDTGELFF. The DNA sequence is TGTGCTAGTGGTTTGGGACGAGGCCGACAGCGGGAGTCAGACACCGGGGAGCTGTTTTTT.